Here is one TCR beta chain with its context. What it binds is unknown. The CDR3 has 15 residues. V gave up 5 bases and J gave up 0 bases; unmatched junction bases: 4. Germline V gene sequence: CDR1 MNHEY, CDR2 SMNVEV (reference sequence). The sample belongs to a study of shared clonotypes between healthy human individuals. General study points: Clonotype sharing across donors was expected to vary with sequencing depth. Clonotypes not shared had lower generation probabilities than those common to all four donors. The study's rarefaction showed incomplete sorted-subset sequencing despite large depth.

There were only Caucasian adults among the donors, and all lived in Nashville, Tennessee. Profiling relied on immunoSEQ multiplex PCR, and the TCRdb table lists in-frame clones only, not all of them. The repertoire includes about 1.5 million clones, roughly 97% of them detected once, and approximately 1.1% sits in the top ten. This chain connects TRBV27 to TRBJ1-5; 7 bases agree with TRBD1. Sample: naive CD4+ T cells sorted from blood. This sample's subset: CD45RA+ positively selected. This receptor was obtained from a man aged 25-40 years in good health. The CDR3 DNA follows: TGTGCCAGCAGTGACAGGGTCTATAGCAATCAGCCCCAGCATTTT. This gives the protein CASSDRVYSNQPQHF.